The entry below gives a single T cell receptor (beta chain) sequence along with its context. Its antigen is unknown. Naive CD8 cells were CD45RO-negative, positively selected for CCR7, excluding terminally differentiated effector memory CD45RA+ cells. Recent acute infections and vaccinations were absent in the healthy HIV-negative adult donors. The authors split each subset's genomic DNA evenly across several immunoSEQ plates. The table came from immunoSEQ multiplex PCR; TCRdb's copy has only in-frame clones and leaves some out. The data show fewer than 1 million clones, roughly 96% seen once. This entry is derived from a study of shared clonotypes between healthy human individuals. Study information: Used for every donor were three CD4 naive, three CD4 memory, two CD8 naive and one CD8 memory plate.

Study results and limitations: Generally, naive subsets came out with larger estimated richness than memory subsets.

CDR3 length: 16 residues. Germline assignment: CDR1 MDHEN and CDR2 SYDVKM. Trimming pared 6 bases from V and 3 bases from J, leaving 20 bases between. The receptor was derived from a man younger than 40 in good health. This chain joins TRBV28 and TRBJ1-2; possible D gene TRBD1, 6 bases. The sample comprised naive CD8+ T cells sorted from blood. Written as DNA, the CDR3 is TGTGCCAGCAGCCCGGTCCGGGACACCCTAGACTATGGCTACACCTTC. Its translation: CASSPVRDTLDYGYTF.